The 9 T cell receptor beta chains given below trace back to one sample, sequenced in a study of T-cell reconstitution after alpha-beta-depleted transplantation in children. Unique molecular identifiers were used to barcode this TCRbeta library. Using its own MiXCR run on the PCR reads, TCRdb lists one record per CDR3 protein. This table has almost 400,000 distinct CDR3 sequences, around 20% appearing once. Sequences were derived from PBMCs from the stem cell graft donor, sampled from the stem cell graft. The receptors come from a human donor who donated a stem cell graft to a child with acute myeloid leukemia.

This clonotype was seen a handful of times. The chain is built from TRBV24-1 and TRBJ2-1; weak D call: TRBD1 (7 bases). Trimming left V 5 bases short and J 7 bases short, with 20 bases between. There are 16 residues in the CDR3. Germline CDR1 is KGHDR and CDR2 is SFDVKD. CDR3 region: CATSVRGQAGRNEQFF. The DNA of the CDR3 is TGTGCCACCAGTGTAAGGGGGCAGGCGGGAAGGAATGAGCAGTTCTTC.

This rearrangement joins TRBV6-5 to TRBJ1-4; D gene uncertain. CDR3 length equals 15 residues. The ends were cut back, 0 bases at V and 0 bases at J, with 5 bases in the middle. CDR1 and CDR2 from the germline V gene are MNHEY and SVGAGI. In nucleotides, the CDR3 is TGTGCCAGCAGTTACTCGACTGCAACTAATGAAAAACTGTTTTTT. Translating it yields CASSYSTATNEKLFF.

Only a few counts were recorded for this clonotype. V and J are TRBV12-3 or TRBV12-4 and TRBJ2-1; maybe TRBD2 (6 bases). There are 14 residues in the CDR3. Trimming left V 6 bases short and J 5 bases short, with 14 bases between. The DNA of the CDR3 is TGTGCCAGCAGCCCCCCGGGAGTGGACAATGAGCAGTTCTTC. Amino acid sequence: CASSPPGVDNEQFF.

In this sample, this clonotype turned up many times. The V gene is TRBV15, the J gene TRBJ2-7; 8 nucleotides agree with TRBD2. J gave up 5 bases and V 10 bases, and 7 bases lay outside the gene matches. The CDR3 is made up of 12 amino acids. Per the germline V gene, CDR1 is LNHNV and CDR2 is YYDKDF (reference sequence). CDR3 protein: CAIGAGVDEQYF. CDR3 nucleotide sequence: TGTGCCATCGGAGCGGGAGTGGACGAGCAGTACTTC.

The rearrangement joins TRBV4-3 to TRBJ2-1, with 7 bases that match TRBD1. The CDR3 is 17 amino acids. The V gene's germline CDR1 is LGHNA and CDR2 YSLEER. Losses at the gene ends were 0 bases for V and 8 bases for J; bases not matched to a gene: 13. The chain's CDR3 is CASSQDPFTGVFHEQFF. The CDR3 DNA reads as TGCGCCAGCAGCCAAGACCCGTTTACAGGGGTTTTCCATGAGCAGTTCTTC.

The chain recombines TRBV6-1 with TRBJ2-7, with TRBD2 identical over 7 bases. Germline lookup yields CDR1 MNHNS and CDR2 SASEGT. This CDR3 is 17 amino acids long. With 8 bases clipped from V and 3 bases from J, the junction kept 19 bases outside the gene matches. CDR3 protein: CASALESGGGGFYEQYF. CDR3 DNA: TGTGCCAGCGCCCTTGAATCGGGCGGGGGAGGCTTCTACGAGCAGTACTTC.

The V and J genes are TRBV24-1 and TRBJ2-1, with D hard to call. V was clipped by 0 bases and J by 8 bases, with 1 base between them. CDR3 size: 11 residues. Looked up from germline, CDR1 is KGHDR and CDR2 is SFDVKD. The CDR3 loop reads CATSDLYEQFF. CDR3 DNA sequence: TGTGCCACCAGTGATTTGTATGAGCAGTTCTTC.

This clonotype was recorded at least ten times. The chain uses TRBV5-1 and TRBJ2-7; tentatively, D is TRBD1 or TRBD2 (5 bases each). In germline, CDR1 is SGHRS, CDR2 YFSETQ. The V gene lost 1 base and the J gene lost 3 bases, with 14 bases spanning the gap. The CDR3 extends over 15 amino acids. The CDR3 DNA is TGCGCCAGCAGCTTGACTTACGGGACCATCTACGAGCAGTACTTC. Translating gives CASSLTYGTIYEQYF.

The chain uses TRBV5-5 and TRBJ2-4; the match to TRBD1 covers 11 bases. CDR3 length: 14 residues. V shed 6 bases and J 14 bases; nucleotides not matched to a gene: 13. Germline V gives CDR1 SGHKS, CDR2 YYEKEE (reference sequence). Here the CDR3 reads CASNTGTGGRNEYF. CDR3 DNA: TGTGCCAGCAATACCGGGACAGGGGGTCGAAATGAGTACTTC.